The sequence of this T cell receptor (beta chain) was determined in a study of T cell responses to AZD1222 COVID-19 vaccine. Notes on the study in general: Females outnumbered males among donors, who were mostly white British; clonal diversity was possibly underestimated. In all cases, repertoires were sampled only after the peak T cell response. Just 5 to 7 AZD1222 recipients tested seropositive at baseline.

About this clone: The antigen remains undetermined.

Germline values: CDR1 SQVTM, CDR2 ANQGSEA. Trimming at V came to 4 bases and at J to 4 bases, leaving 9 bases not matched to a gene. The CDR3 is 15 residues long. Clones were sequenced by immunoSEQ multiplex PCR, and TCRdb holds only the in-frame ones, with some missing. The repertoire holds nearly 110,000 clones, roughly 90% seen once, with around 8.6% in the top ten. Pooling was applied to second doses at about 4 or about 12 weeks. This material consisted of peripheral blood, taken 28 days after the second AZD1222 dose. This receptor was obtained from an adult who received the AZD1222 COVID-19 vaccine. The chain joins TRBV29-1 to TRBJ2-1; the match to TRBD2 covers 8 bases. The CDR3 region has the DNA TGCAGCGTTGCCTACGGGGGGGCCGGTTACAATGAGCAGTTCTTC. This sequence encodes CSVAYGGAGYNEQFF.